This is a list of T cell receptor beta chains from one sample in a study of cytotoxic CD8 clonotypes in ibrutinib-treated CLL. Only in-frame clones appear in the TCRdb table, and some are missing; sequencing was by immunoSEQ multiplex PCR. The sample has just over 200,000 clones; 70% are singletons. Specimen: PBMCs, collected after 12 months of ibrutinib treatment. All receptors come from a human donor with chronic lymphocytic leukemia. The CDR3 runs from the conserved cysteine through the conserved F or W. The D gene is left open where the match is weak. Clone size appears in some rows only: once, few, many, or a class for an expanded clone.

DNA | CDR3 | J | size | D | V
TGCAGCTCCAAGCCCCTCCCAGTCGGCAATGAGCAGTTCTTC | CSSKPLPVGNEQFF | TRBJ2-1 | - | - | TRBV29-1
TGTGCCAGCACCAACGCCCGCGGCACAGATACGCAGTATTTT | CASTNARGTDTQYF | TRBJ2-3 | once | - | TRBV6-5
TGTGCCAGCAGCTTGGGACAGATCACCGGGGAGCTGTTTTTT | CASSLGQITGELFF | TRBJ2-2 | - | TRBD1 | TRBV9
TGTGCCAGCTCAAACGGTGGTCCTTCTCGGTACTTC | CASSNGGPSRYF | TRBJ2-7 | - | - | TRBV18
TGTGCCAGCAGCTTAATTCCGGGGGCCACTGAAGCTTTCTTT | CASSLIPGATEAFF | TRBJ1-1 | few | - | TRBV7-8
TGTGCCAGCAGGGTTAGGCAGTATAATTCACCCCTCCACTTT | CASRVRQYNSPLHF | TRBJ1-6 | many | - | TRBV2
TGTGCCAGCAGCGAGGGTCCAGGGACCTACGAGCAGTACTTC | CASSEGPGTYEQYF | TRBJ2-7 | - | - | TRBV9
TGTGCCTGGAAAAATCCTTACAGAACAGAAGCTTTCTTT | CAWKNPYRTEAFF | TRBJ1-1 | - | - | TRBV30
TGTGCCAGCAGTACTCACAGGGTAGACAAAAACATTCAGTACTTC | CASSTHRVDKNIQYF | TRBJ2-4 | - | - | TRBV6-1
TGTGCCAGCAGCAGGGGACAGGGGATGACAACTAATGAAAAACTGTTTTTT | CASSRGQGMTTNEKLFF | TRBJ1-4 | - | TRBD1 | TRBV5-8
TGTGCCAGCAGCTTAGGAGCGGGGCCGGTAGGTGAAGCTTTCTTT | CASSLGAGPVGEAFF | TRBJ1-1 | - | - | TRBV7-8
TGTGCCTGCCTCGATTTGGGCCTCCGTAACAATGAGCAGTTCTTC | CACLDLGLRNNEQFF | TRBJ2-1 | - | - | TRBV6-6
TGTGCCAGCACCACCAGTTTCTCTGGGGCCAACGTCCTGACTTTC | CASTTSFSGANVLTF | TRBJ2-6 | - | - | TRBV11-2
TGTGCCAGCATTGACTATGGCTACACCTTC | CASIDYGYTF | TRBJ1-2 | - | - | TRBV2
TGCAGCGTTCTTGACAGGGGCTCTCAGCCCCAGCATTTT | CSVLDRGSQPQHF | TRBJ1-5 | - | TRBD1 | TRBV29-1
TGTGCCTGGAGTGCATTAGGGGCGACAGGTTCTAGCAATCAGCCCCAGCATTTT | CAWSALGATGSSNQPQHF | TRBJ1-5 | - | - | TRBV30
TGTGCCAGTAAAGGGGGAGGGGCCTCAGAAGAGACCCAGTACTTC | CASKGGGASEETQYF | TRBJ2-5 | - | - | TRBV28
TGCAGCGTTGATCCGGTGGGGTCTGGAAACACCATATATTTT | CSVDPVGSGNTIYF | TRBJ1-3 | - | - | TRBV29-1
TGTGCCAGCACTAGGTGGGACAGGGAAACAGATACGCAGTATTTT | CASTRWDRETDTQYF | TRBJ2-3 | - | TRBD1 | TRBV2
TGTGCCAGCAGGGTAGACAGGGTTAAGGGCTACACCTTC | CASRVDRVKGYTF | TRBJ1-2 | - | TRBD1 | TRBV28
TGCGCCAGCAGCTTGTTACTAGCGGGGAATGAGCAGTTCTTC | CASSLLLAGNEQFF | TRBJ2-1 | few | TRBD2 | TRBV5-1
TGTGCCAGCTCAGTACAGGGGGCTGGGGCCAACGTCCTGACTTTC | CASSVQGAGANVLTF | TRBJ2-6 | few | TRBD1 | TRBV18
TGTGCCAGCAGCTTGGTAGGGACTGGGAACACTGAAGCTTTCTTT | CASSLVGTGNTEAFF | TRBJ1-1 | - | - | TRBV5-6
TGTGCCAGCAGTTACGACAGCGGGAACACTGAAGCTTTCTTT | CASSYDSGNTEAFF | TRBJ1-1 | - | - | TRBV5-5
TGTGCCAGCAGGATGGACAGGGGAAGGGAAAAACTGTTTTTT | CASRMDRGREKLFF | TRBJ1-4 | - | TRBD1 | TRBV6-5
TGTGCCAGCAGCTTGAAAACAGGGACTGGTGGAAACACCATATATTTT | CASSLKTGTGGNTIYF | TRBJ1-3 | - | - | TRBV7-2
TGTGCCAGCACCCAAGTCATAATCGATAGCAATCAGCCCCAGCATTTT | CASTQVIIDSNQPQHF | TRBJ1-5 | - | - | TRBV28
TGCAGCGTGGGACAACAAGAGACCCAGTACTTC | CSVGQQETQYF | TRBJ2-5 | - | - | TRBV29-1
TGTGCCAGCAGCTTCGGGTCAGGGGCCGGAAACACCATATATTTT | CASSFGSGAGNTIYF | TRBJ1-3 | - | - | TRBV7-8
TGTGCCAGTAGTGTCAAAACGGGGTCCCCGATGAACACTGAAGCTTTCTTT | CASSVKTGSPMNTEAFF | TRBJ1-1 | - | - | TRBV19
TGTGCCAGCAGCTTAGTAACGGCTAACTATGGCTACACCTTC | CASSLVTANYGYTF | TRBJ1-2 | once | - | TRBV7-9
TGCAGCGTGACCGGGGACACCTTGGATGAGCAGTTCTTC | CSVTGDTLDEQFF | TRBJ2-1 | - | - | TRBV29-1
TGTGCCAGCAGTTTTACAGGGGGTGCTTACGAGCAGTACTTC | CASSFTGGAYEQYF | TRBJ2-7 | - | TRBD1 | TRBV28
TGCGCCAGCAGGGAGGGGGCCGGCTATGGCTACACCTTC | CASREGAGYGYTF | TRBJ1-2 | few | TRBD1 | TRBV5-1
TGTGCCAGCAGTGGCGGGACAGGGTCCACCGGGGAGCTGTTTTTT | CASSGGTGSTGELFF | TRBJ2-2 | once | TRBD1 | TRBV2
TGCGCCAGCAGCCAACTACCTAGCAGCCGCCATAATGAGCAGTTCTTC | CASSQLPSSRHNEQFF | TRBJ2-1 | - | - | TRBV4-3
TGTGCCAGCTCACCGCCCGGGCAGGGATTCGGGACCCAGTACTTC | CASSPPGQGFGTQYF | TRBJ2-5 | - | - | TRBV18
TGTGCCAGCAGTGGGAACCCCCCGGGAGAGCAGTACTTC | CASSGNPPGEQYF | TRBJ2-7 | - | - | TRBV2
TGTGCCAGCAGGACACAGGGGGCGGCTGGAAACACCATATATTTT | CASRTQGAAGNTIYF | TRBJ1-3 | - | TRBD1 | TRBV28
TGTGCCAGCAGCTCCCCTCGGCGACGACAGGGGAGGGAAGGCTACACCTTC | CASSSPRRRQGREGYTF | TRBJ1-2 | - | TRBD1 | TRBV11-2
TGTGCCAGCAGCTGGGCCGGACTAGCGGGAAGCACCGGGGAGCTGTTTTTT | CASSWAGLAGSTGELFF | TRBJ2-2 | - | TRBD2 | TRBV5-8
TGCGCCAGCAGCGGGATTACAGGGATCTACGAGCAGTACTTC | CASSGITGIYEQYF | TRBJ2-7 | few | - | TRBV5-1
TGCAGCGTTGTCGGAGCGGTCTCGAACACCGGGGAGCTGTTTTTT | CSVVGAVSNTGELFF | TRBJ2-2 | - | - | TRBV29-1
TGTGCCTGGAGTGTACATAGGTACGAGCAGTACTTC | CAWSVHRYEQYF | TRBJ2-7 | - | - | TRBV30
TGTGCCAGCAGCTCCTCTAAGAGGGGACCGGTTTCACCCCTCCACTTT | CASSSSKRGPVSPLHF | TRBJ1-6 | - | - | TRBV11-2